A selection of T cell receptor beta chains follows, all from one sample in a study of T cell repertoires in cytomegalovirus infection. A single record per CDR3 protein comes from TCRdb applying MiXCR to the reads. The profile shows around 900,000 distinct CDR3 sequences, more than 25% of them singletons. For these TCRs, the target antigens are not known. The input for sequencing was cultured CD8+ T cells from PBMCs, taken from culture after CMV antigen stimulation. Source of these receptors: a human donor in good health (CMV status not recorded). Some clones in this sample may be carry-over from other donors' samples. CDR3s include the opening cysteine and the closing phenylalanine or tryptophan. The D gene is left open where the match is weak. A clone size is listed for some rows: how often the clone was seen (once, few, many), or a class if it is expanded.

d_call clone_size j_call v_call cdr3_aa cdr3_nt
NA once TRBJ2-5 TRBV4-1 CASSQVADQETQYF TGCGCCAGCAGCCAAGTGGCAGACCAAGAGACCCAGTACTTC
NA NA TRBJ2-1 TRBV2 CASPGSTSLGQFF TGTGCCAGCCCCGGGAGCACGTCTTTGGGGCAGTTCTTC
TRBD2 NA TRBJ2-3 TRBV23-1 CASSQSGRDTDTQYF TGCGCCAGCAGTCAATCAGGGAGGGACACAGATACGCAGTATTTT
NA NA TRBJ1-1 TRBV14 CASSQVRTEAFF TGTGCCAGCAGCCAAGTTCGGACTGAAGCTTTCTTT
NA NA TRBJ2-1 TRBV7-9 CASSLARGPYEQFF TGTGCCAGCAGCTTAGCGCGGGGGCCATATGAGCAGTTCTTC
NA few TRBJ1-6 TRBV19 CASSIAPGRSYNSPLHF TGTGCCAGTAGTATAGCACCCGGACGGAGCTATAATTCACCCCTCCACTTT
NA many TRBJ2-3 TRBV7-9 CASSRTVSSTDTQYF TGTGCCAGCAGCCGGACCGTTTCTAGCACAGATACGCAGTATTTT
NA NA TRBJ2-7 TRBV27 CASSLIGSSTYEQYF TGTGCCAGCAGTTTGATCGGCAGTTCTACCTACGAGCAGTACTTC
NA once TRBJ2-1 TRBV5-5 CASSLAHSNRASSYNEQFF TGTGCCAGCAGCTTGGCCCACTCTAACAGGGCCAGCTCCTACAATGAGCAGTTCTTC
NA few TRBJ2-1 TRBV12-3/TRBV12-4 CASSAPLARNEQFF TGTGCCAGCAGTGCCCCTCTGGCCCGCAATGAGCAGTTCTTC
NA NA TRBJ2-4 TRBV5-4 CASSLNPGNIQYF TGTGCCAGCAGCTTAAACCCCGGAAACATTCAGTACTTC
NA NA TRBJ1-4 TRBV6-2/TRBV6-3 CASGRGLIREKLFF TGTGCCAGCGGCCGGGGGCTAATACGCGAAAAACTGTTTTTT
TRBD1 NA TRBJ2-1 TRBV28 CASSSPGTGWNEQFF TGTGCCAGCAGTTCCCCCGGGACAGGGTGGAATGAGCAGTTCTTC
NA NA TRBJ2-5 TRBV6-1 CASSEKYQETQYF TGTGCCAGCAGTGAGAAGTACCAAGAGACCCAGTACTTC
TRBD2 few TRBJ2-2 TRBV7-9 CASSLLGLAGTGELFF TGTGCCAGCAGCCTACTGGGACTAGCGGGGACCGGGGAGCTGTTTTTT
NA few TRBJ2-5 TRBV7-9 CASSRGSDEETQYF TGTGCCAGCAGCCGGGGGTCCGACGAGGAGACCCAGTACTTC
TRBD1 few TRBJ2-2 TRBV5-5 CASDTDWTGSSNTGELFF TGTGCCAGCGACACCGACTGGACAGGCAGTTCGAACACCGGGGAGCTGTTTTTT
NA NA TRBJ2-2 TRBV27 CASSVTGPTGELFF TGTGCCAGCAGTGTGACAGGTCCCACCGGGGAGCTGTTTTTT
TRBD1 many TRBJ1-1 TRBV7-2 CASIRGTVEAFF TGTGCCAGCATCAGGGGGACAGTTGAAGCTTTCTTT
NA few TRBJ1-2 TRBV5-4 CASSYNFAALNYGYTF TGTGCCAGCAGCTATAATTTCGCCGCGCTCAACTATGGCTACACCTTC
NA NA TRBJ2-2 TRBV14 CASSQAYGSGELFF TGTGCCAGCAGCCAAGCGTACGGATCCGGGGAGCTGTTTTTT
NA NA TRBJ1-1 TRBV6-4 CASTTGSFEGTEAFF TGTGCCAGCACTACCGGGTCCTTTGAGGGCACTGAAGCTTTCTTT